Sequencing of this T cell receptor (beta chain) was carried out in a study of long-term antiretroviral therapy in people with HIV. Only a few counts were recorded for this clone. The target antigen is unknown. immunoSEQ v3.0 was run at survey level. The method was immunoSEQ multiplex PCR; TCRdb's version includes in-frame clones alone and lacks a portion of them. Of tens of thousands of clones detected, roughly four fifths appear once; the ten largest clones hold approximately 6.2%. The CDR3 extends over 14 amino acids. Germline V gene sequence: CDR1 SNHLY, CDR2 FYNNEI. Trimming cost V 8 bases and J 3 bases, with 17 bases left between them. Study conclusions and caveats: Relative to transplant donor controls, diversity remained lower despite increasing after ART.

Going into DNA extraction, samples held about 1-10 million cryopreserved PBMC. This material consisted of unsorted PBMCs, taken 1 year after starting antiretroviral therapy. The rearrangement joins TRBV2 to TRBJ2-7; the D gene could be TRBD1 or TRBD2 (5 bases each). The source is a man younger than 35 with HIV. CDR3 sequence (DNA): TGTGCCAGCCTACTCCGGGACGCCGGCTACGAGCAGTACTTC. Protein: CASLLRDAGYEQYF.